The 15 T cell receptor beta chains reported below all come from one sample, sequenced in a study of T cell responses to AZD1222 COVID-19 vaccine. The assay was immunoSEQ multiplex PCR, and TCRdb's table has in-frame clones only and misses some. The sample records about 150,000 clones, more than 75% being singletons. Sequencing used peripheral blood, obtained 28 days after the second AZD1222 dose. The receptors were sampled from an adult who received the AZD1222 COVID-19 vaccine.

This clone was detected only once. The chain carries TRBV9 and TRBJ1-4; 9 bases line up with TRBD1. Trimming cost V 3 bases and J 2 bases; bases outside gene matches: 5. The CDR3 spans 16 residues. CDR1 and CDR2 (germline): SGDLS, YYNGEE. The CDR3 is CASSGRTGDTNEKLFF. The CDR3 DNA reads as TGTGCCAGCAGCGGCCGGACAGGGGATACTAATGAAAAACTGTTTTTT.

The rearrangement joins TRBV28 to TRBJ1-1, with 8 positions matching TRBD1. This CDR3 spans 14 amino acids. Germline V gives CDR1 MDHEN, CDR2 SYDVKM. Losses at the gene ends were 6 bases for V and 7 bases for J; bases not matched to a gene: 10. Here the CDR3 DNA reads TGTGCCAGCAGCCCCGGACGGACAGGGTTTGAAGCTTTCTTT. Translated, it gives CASSPGRTGFEAFF.

The CDR3 protein is CASTLRSESSYNEQFF. The DNA of the CDR3 is TGTGCCAGCACCCTCAGGTCGGAGAGCTCCTACAATGAGCAGTTCTTC. The genes are TRBV7-2 and TRBJ2-1; no firm D call. The germline CDR1 and CDR2 sequences are SGHTA and FQGNSA. The CDR3 totals 16 residues. V was trimmed by 7 bases and J by 0 bases, leaving 16 bases between them.

This chain's CDR3 is CASSLGFERAAFF. The CDR3 DNA reads as TGTGCCAGCAGTTTAGGGTTCGAGAGGGCAGCTTTCTTT. This sequence joins TRBV28 and TRBJ1-1; D remains unclear. Per germline, CDR1 MDHEN and CDR2 SYDVKM. This CDR3 has 13 amino acids. V was trimmed by 2 bases and J by 10 bases, leaving 14 bases between them.

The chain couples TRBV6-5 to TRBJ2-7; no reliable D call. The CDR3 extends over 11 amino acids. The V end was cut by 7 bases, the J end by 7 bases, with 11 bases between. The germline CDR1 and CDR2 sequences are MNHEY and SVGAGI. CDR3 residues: CASTLNLEQYF. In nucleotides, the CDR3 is TGTGCCAGCACCTTGAACTTGGAGCAGTACTTC.

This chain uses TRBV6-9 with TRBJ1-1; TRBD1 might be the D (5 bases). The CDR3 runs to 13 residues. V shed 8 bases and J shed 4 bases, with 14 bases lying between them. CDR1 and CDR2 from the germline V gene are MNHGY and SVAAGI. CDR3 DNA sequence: TGTGCCAGCCCGGCCGCGAGGGGCACTGAAGCTTTCTTT. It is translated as CASPAARGTEAFF.

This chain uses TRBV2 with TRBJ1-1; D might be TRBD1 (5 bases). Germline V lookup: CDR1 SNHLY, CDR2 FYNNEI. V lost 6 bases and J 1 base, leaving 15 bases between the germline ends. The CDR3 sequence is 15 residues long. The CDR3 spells CASSARQLQNTEAFF. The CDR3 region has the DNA TGTGCCAGCAGCGCGAGACAGCTACAGAACACTGAAGCTTTCTTT.

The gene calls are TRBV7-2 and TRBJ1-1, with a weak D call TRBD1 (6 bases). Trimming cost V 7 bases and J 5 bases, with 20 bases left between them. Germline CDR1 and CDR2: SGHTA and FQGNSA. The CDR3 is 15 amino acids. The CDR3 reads CASTQGRSGKTEAFF. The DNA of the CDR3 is TGTGCCAGCACCCAGGGGCGTTCGGGTAAAACTGAAGCTTTCTTT.

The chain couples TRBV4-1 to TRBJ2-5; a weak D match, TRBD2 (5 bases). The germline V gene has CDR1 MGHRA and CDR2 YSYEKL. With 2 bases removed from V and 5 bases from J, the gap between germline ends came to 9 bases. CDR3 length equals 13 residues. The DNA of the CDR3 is TGCGCCAGCAGCCAATTCACGGGGGAGACCCAGTACTTC. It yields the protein CASSQFTGETQYF.

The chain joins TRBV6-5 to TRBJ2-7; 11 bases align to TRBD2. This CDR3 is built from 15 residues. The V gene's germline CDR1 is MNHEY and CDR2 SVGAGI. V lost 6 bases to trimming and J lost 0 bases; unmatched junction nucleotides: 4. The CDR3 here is CASSATSGSSYEQYF. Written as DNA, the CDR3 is TGTGCCAGCAGCGCCACTAGCGGGAGCTCCTACGAGCAGTACTTC.

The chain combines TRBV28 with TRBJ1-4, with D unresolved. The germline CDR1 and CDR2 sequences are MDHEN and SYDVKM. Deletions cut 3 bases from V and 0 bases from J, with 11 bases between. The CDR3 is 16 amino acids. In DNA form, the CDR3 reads TGTGCCAGCAGTTTCCCGACCGGGCCAACTAATGAAAAACTGTTTTTT. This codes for CASSFPTGPTNEKLFF.

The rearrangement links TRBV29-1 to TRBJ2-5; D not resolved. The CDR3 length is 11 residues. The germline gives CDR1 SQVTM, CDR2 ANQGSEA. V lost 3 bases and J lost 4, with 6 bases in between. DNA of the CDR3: TGCAGCGTTGATAAGGGAGAGACCCAGTACTTC. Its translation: CSVDKGETQYF.

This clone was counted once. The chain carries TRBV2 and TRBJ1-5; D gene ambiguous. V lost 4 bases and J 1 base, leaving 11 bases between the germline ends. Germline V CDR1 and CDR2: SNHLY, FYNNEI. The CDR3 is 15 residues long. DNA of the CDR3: TGTGCCAGCAGTGTGGGTGGGTCGAGCAATCAGCCCCAGCATTTT. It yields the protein CASSVGGSSNQPQHF. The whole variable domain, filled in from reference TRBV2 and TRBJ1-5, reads EPEVTQTPSHQVTQMGQEVILRCVPISNHLYFYWYRQILGQKVEFLVSFYNNEISEKSEIFDDQFSVERPDGSNFTLKIRSTKLEDSAMYFCASSVGGSSNQPQHFGDGTRLSIL.

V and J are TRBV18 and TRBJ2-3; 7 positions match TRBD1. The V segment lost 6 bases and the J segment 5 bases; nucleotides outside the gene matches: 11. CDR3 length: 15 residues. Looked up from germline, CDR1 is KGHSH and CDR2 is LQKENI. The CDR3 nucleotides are TGTGCCAGCTCTAATCCGAGACAGGGTAAAGATACGCAGTATTTT. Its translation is CASSNPRQGKDTQYF.

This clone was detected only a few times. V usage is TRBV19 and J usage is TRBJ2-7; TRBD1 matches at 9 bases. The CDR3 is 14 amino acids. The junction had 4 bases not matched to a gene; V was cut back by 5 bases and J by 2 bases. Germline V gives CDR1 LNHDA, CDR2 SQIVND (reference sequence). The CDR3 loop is CASSSGTGTYEQYF. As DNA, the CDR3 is TGTGCCAGTAGTTCCGGGACAGGGACCTACGAGCAGTACTTC.